The TCR beta chain under discussion was sequenced for a study of CXCR3-negative and CXCR3-positive naive CD8 T cells. Study-wide background: Each library gave roughly 1.5 +/- 0.3 million of approximately 150 million TRB reads. Study results and limitations: When CXCR3-positive naive cells were set against CXCR3-negative naive cells, the former had more hydrophobic TRB CDR3s. Once cells were cryopreserved, CXCR3 expression went down partly, and most assays used fresh PBMCs. TRBV-TRBJ usage matched between naive CXCR3-negative and CXCR3-positive cells but not between memory cells.

The TRB libraries of cDNA were built by UMI-labeled 5' RACE. Reprocessing the 5' RACE reads, TCRdb reports a single entry for every CDR3 protein and omits DNA. This repertoire includes approximately 59,000 distinct CDR3 sequences. Naive CD8+ T cells were CD45RO-CCR7+CD27+CD95-. Germline CDR1 and CDR2: MDHEN and SYDVKM. The CDR3 runs 15 residues. As to this clonotype: What it binds is not known.

The sequence was collected from a human donor in good health. Some clones in this sample may be carry-over from other donors' samples. V gene TRBV28 combines with J gene TRBJ2-7; lacking DNA, the TRBD2 call made by TCRdb goes unchecked. Specimen: naive CXCR3+ CD8+ T cells from blood. As for subset: CD45RO-CCR7+CD27+CD95- naive CD8+ T cells expressing CXCR3 (TNR3+). The CDR3 sequence is CASSLRTSGGYEQYF.